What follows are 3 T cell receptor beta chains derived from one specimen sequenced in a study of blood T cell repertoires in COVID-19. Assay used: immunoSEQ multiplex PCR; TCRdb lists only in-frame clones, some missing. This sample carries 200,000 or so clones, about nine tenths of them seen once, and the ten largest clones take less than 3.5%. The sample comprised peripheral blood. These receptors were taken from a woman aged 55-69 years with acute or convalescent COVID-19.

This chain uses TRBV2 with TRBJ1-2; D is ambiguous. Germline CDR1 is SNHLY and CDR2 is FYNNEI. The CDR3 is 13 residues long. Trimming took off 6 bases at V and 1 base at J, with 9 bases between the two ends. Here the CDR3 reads CASRGQVNYGYTF. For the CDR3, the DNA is TGTGCCAGCAGGGGCCAGGTTAACTATGGCTACACCTTC.

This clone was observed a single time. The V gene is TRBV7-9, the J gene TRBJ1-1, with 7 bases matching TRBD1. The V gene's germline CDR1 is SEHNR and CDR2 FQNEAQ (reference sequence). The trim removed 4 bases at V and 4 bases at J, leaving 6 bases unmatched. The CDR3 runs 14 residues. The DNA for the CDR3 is TGTGCCAGCAGCTACTTAAACAGGGGCACTGAAGCTTTCTTT. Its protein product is CASSYLNRGTEAFF.

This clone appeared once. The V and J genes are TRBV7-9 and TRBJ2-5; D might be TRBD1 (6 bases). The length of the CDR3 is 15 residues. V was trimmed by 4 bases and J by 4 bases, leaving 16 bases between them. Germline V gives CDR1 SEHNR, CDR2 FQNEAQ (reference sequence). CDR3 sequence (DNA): TGTGCCAGCAGCTATCAACAGGGTTCATCAGAGACCCAGTACTTC. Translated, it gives CASSYQQGSSETQYF. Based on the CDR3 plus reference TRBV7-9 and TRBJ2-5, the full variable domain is DTGVSQNPRHKITKRGQNVTFRCDPISEHNRLYWYRQTLGQGPEFLTYFQNEAQLEKSRLLSDRFSAERPKGSFSTLEIQRTEQGDSAMYLCASSYQQGSSETQYFGPGTRLLVL.